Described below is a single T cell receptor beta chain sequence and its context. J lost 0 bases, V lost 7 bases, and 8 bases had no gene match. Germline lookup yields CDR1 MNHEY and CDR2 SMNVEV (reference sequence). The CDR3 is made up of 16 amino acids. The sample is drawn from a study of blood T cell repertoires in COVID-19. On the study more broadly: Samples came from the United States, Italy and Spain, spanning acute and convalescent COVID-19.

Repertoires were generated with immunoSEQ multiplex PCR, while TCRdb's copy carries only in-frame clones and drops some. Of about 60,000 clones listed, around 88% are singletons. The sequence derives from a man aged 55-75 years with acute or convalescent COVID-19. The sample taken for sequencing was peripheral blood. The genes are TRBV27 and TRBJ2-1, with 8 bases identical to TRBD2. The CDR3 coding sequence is TGTGCCAGCACTCCCCGGGGGACTAGCTCCTACAATGAGCAGTTCTTC. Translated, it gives CASTPRGTSSYNEQFF.